Detailed here is one TCR beta chain. CDR3 length: 12 amino acids. The germline V gene has CDR1 MNHNS and CDR2 SASEGT. Trimming removed 0 bases from V and 5 bases from J, with 4 bases in between. The data belong to a study of T cell responses to AZD1222 COVID-19 vaccine. Profiling relied on immunoSEQ multiplex PCR, and the TCRdb table lists in-frame clones only, not all of them. This table holds about 140,000 clones, 92% found once. The chain couples TRBV6-1 to TRBJ1-1; D is uncertain. This TCR was sampled from an adult in good health. Material: peripheral blood, obtained on day 0 of AZD1222 vaccination. In DNA form, the CDR3 reads TGTGCCAGCAGTGAAGCAAAAACTGAAGCTTTCTTT. Residues: CASSEAKTEAFF.